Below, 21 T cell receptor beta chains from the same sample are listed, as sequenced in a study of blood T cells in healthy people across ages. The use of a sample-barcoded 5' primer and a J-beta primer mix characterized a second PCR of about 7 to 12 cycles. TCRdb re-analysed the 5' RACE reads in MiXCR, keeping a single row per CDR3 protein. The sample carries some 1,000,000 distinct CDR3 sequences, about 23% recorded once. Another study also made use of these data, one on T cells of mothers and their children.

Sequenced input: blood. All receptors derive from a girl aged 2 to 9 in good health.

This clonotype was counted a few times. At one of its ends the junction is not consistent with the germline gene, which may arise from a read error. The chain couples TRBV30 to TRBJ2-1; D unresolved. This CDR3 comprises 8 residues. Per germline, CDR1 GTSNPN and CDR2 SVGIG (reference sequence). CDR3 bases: TGTGCCTGGAGCCTGTGTAGGTTC. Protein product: CAWSLCRF.

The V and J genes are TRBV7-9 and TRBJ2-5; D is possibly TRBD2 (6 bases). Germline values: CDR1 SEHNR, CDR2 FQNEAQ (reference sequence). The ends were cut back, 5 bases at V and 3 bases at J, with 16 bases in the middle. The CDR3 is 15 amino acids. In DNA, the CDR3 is TGTGCCAGCAGCCTGCCCTTAGCGGTTGAAGAGACCCAGTACTTC. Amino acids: CASSLPLAVEETQYF.

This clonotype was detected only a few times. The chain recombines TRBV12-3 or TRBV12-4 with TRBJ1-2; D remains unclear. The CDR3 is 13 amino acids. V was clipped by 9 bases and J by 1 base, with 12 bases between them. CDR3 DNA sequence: TGTGCCAGTACACACACGCTTAACTATGGCTACACCTTC. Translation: CASTHTLNYGYTF.

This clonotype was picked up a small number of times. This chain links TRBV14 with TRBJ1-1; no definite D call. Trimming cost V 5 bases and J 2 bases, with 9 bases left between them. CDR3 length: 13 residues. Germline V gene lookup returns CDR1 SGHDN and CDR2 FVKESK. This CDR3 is CASSIVGNTEAFF. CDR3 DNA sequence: TGTGCCAGCAGCATCGTAGGTAACACTGAAGCTTTCTTT.

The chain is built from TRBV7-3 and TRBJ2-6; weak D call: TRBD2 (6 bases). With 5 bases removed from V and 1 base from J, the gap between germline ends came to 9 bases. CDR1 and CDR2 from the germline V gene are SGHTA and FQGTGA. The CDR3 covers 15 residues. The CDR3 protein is CASSHGRSGANVLTF. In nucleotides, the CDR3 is TGTGCCAGCAGCCATGGGAGGTCTGGGGCCAACGTCCTGACTTTC.

The CDR3 nucleotides read TGCAGCGCAAATGGAAACAGCCATACGCAGTATTTT. It translates to CSANGNSHTQYF. The chain recombines TRBV20-1 with TRBJ2-3, with D unclear. The CDR3 is 12 amino acids. Germline loops: CDR1 DFQATT, CDR2 SNEGSKA (reference sequence).

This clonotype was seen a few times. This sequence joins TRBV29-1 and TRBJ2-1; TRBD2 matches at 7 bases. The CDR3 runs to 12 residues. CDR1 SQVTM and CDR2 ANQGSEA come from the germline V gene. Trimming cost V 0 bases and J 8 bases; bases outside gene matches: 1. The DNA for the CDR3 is TGCAGCGTTGAAGATGGGAGGGATGAGCAGTTCTTC. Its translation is CSVEDGRDEQFF.

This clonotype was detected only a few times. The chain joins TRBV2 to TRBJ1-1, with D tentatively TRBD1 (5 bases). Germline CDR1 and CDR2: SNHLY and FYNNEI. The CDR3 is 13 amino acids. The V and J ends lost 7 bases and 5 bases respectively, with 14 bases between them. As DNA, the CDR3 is TGTGCCAGCAATAAGGGGAGGGATACTGAAGCTTTCTTT. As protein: CASNKGRDTEAFF.

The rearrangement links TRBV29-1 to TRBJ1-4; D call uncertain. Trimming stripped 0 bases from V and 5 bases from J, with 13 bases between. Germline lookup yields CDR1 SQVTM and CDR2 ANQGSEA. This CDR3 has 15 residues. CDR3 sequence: CSVEDWTEENEKLFF. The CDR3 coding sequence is TGCAGCGTTGAAGATTGGACTGAGGAGAATGAAAAACTGTTTTTT.

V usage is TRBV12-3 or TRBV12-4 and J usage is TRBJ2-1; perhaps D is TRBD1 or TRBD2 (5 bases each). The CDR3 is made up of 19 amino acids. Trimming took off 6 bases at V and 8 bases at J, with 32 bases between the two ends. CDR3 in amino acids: CASRGPGTAASTRPDEQFF. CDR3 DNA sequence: TGTGCCAGCAGGGGCCCCGGGACCGCCGCATCAACCAGGCCCGATGAGCAGTTCTTC.

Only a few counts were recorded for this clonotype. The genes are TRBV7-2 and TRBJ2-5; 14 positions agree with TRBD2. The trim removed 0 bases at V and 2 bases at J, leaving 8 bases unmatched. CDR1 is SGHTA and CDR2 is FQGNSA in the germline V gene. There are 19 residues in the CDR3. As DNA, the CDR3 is TGTGCCAGCAGCTTAGCCGGGACTAGCGGGGGTACCCCTCAAGAGACCCAGTACTTC. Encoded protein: CASSLAGTSGGTPQETQYF.

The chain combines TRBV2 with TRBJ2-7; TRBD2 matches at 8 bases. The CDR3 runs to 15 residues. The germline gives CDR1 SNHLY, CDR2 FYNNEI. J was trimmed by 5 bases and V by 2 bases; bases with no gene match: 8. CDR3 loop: CASSELREGHNEQYF. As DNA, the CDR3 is TGTGCCAGCAGTGAACTTCGGGAGGGCCACAACGAGCAGTACTTC.

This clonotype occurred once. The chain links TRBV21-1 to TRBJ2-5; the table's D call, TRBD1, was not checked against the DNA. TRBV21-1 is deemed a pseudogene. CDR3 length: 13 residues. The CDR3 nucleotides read TGTGCCAGCCCAAGGGGGCGGCCACAGCGGCAGTACTTC. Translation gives CASPRGRPQRQYF.

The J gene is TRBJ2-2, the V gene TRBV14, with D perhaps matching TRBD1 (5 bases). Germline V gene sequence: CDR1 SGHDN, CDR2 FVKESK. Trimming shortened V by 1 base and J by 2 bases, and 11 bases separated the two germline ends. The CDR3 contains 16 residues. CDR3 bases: TGTGCCAGCAGCCAAGGCAGGGCCCTCAACACCGGGGAGCTGTTTTTT. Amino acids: CASSQGRALNTGELFF.

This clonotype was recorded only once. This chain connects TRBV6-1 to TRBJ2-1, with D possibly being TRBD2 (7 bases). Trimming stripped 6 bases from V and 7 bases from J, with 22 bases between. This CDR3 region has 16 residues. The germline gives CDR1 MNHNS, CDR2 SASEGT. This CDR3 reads CASRKGESGMWNEQFF. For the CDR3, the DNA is TGTGCCAGCAGGAAGGGGGAAAGCGGGATGTGGAATGAGCAGTTCTTC.

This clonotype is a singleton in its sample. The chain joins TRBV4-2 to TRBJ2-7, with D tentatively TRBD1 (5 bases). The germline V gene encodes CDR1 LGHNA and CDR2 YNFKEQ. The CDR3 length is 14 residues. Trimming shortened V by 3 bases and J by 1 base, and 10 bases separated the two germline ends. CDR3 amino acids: CASSQVDSSYEQYF. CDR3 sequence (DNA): TGTGCCAGCAGCCAGGTTGACAGTTCCTACGAGCAGTACTTC.

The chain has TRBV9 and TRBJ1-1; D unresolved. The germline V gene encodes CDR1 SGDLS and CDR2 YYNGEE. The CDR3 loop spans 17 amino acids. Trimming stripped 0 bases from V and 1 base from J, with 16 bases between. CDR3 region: CASSVGSFTMGNTEAFF. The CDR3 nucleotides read TGTGCCAGCAGCGTAGGGTCGTTCACGATGGGGAACACTGAAGCTTTCTTT. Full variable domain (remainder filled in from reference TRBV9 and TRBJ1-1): DSGVTQTPKHLITATGQRVTLRCSPRSGDLSVYWYQQSLDQGLQFLIQYYNGEERAKGNILERFSAQQFPDLHSELNLSSLELGDSALYFCASSVGSFTMGNTEAFFGQGTRLTVV.

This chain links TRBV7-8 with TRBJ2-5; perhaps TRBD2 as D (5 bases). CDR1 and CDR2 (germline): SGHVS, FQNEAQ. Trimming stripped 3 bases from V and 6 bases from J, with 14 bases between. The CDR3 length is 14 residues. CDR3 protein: CASSLLAVRKTQYF. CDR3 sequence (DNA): TGTGCCAGCAGCTTGCTAGCTGTTCGGAAGACCCAGTACTTC.

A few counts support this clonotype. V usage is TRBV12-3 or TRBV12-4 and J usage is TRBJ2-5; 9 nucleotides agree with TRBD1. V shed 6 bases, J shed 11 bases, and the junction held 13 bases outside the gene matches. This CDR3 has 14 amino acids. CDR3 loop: CASRPGTGLEEQYF. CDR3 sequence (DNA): TGTGCCAGCAGGCCCGGGACAGGGTTGGAAGAGCAGTACTTC.

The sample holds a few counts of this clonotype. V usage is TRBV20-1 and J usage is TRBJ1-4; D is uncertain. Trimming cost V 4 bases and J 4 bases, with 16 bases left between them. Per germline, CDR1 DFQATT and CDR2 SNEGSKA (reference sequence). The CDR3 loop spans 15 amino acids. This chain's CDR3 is CSAIGRNAFNEKLFF. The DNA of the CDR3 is TGCAGTGCTATCGGACGGAATGCTTTTAATGAAAAACTGTTTTTT.

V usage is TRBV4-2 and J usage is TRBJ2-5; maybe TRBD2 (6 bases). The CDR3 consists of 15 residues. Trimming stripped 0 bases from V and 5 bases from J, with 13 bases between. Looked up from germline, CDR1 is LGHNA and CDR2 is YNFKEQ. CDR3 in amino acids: CASSQDPPGEETQYF. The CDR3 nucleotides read TGTGCCAGCAGCCAAGATCCTCCGGGAGAGGAGACCCAGTACTTC.